The present entry profiles one TCR beta chain with its context. Its antigen is not identified. V trimming: 4 bases; J trimming: 4 bases; junction bases outside the gene matches: 0. The CDR3 consists of 12 residues. From germline, CDR1 is SNHLY and CDR2 FYNNEI. This entry is derived from a study of beta chain features in type 1 diabetes. Overall study results and limits: Fewer junction insertions and more nucleotide deletions appeared in type 1 diabetes patients.

The sequenced template was cDNA made from the entire isolated RNA. An average of approximately 1 million reads was obtained from stem cell-like memory T cell samples. Data came from immunoSEQ multiplex PCR; TCRdb stores just in-frame clones and leaves some out. The table records roughly 120,000 clones, 40% of them present only once. Sequenced input: stem cell memory CD4+ T cells from blood. The rearrangement uses TRBV2 and TRBJ2-7; TRBD1 aligns across 8 bases. The sequence was obtained from a woman under 30 in good health. CDR3 loop: CASSGTGYEQYF. The CDR3 nucleotides are TGTGCCAGCAGTGGGACAGGGTACGAGCAGTACTTC.